Each of the 29 T cell receptor beta chains below was sequenced from the same sample in a study of cytomegalovirus exposure and HLA in healthy donors. PCR used 60 Vbeta primers and 13 Jbeta primers. The assay was immunoSEQ multiplex PCR, and TCRdb's table has in-frame clones only and misses some. The sample holds about 130,000 clones, 74% seen once. Sequenced: PBMCs. The receptors originated from a man between 18 and 35 years old in good health and CMV-seropositive.

This rearrangement joins TRBV5-8 to TRBJ1-2, with D possibly matching TRBD1 (6 bases). The CDR3 totals 13 residues. Germline loops: CDR1 SGHTS, CDR2 YDEGEE. Trimming took 1 base from V and 4 from J, leaving 8 bases between them. The CDR3 reads CASSLTGTYGYTF. The CDR3 DNA follows: TGTGCCAGCAGCTTGACAGGGACCTATGGCTACACCTTC.

The V call is TRBV9, the J call TRBJ1-6; D uncertain. Per germline, CDR1 SGDLS and CDR2 YYNGEE. The V gene lost 4 bases and the J gene lost 4 bases, with 15 bases spanning the gap. The CDR3 length is 16 residues. The CDR3 DNA follows: TGTGCCAGCAGCCAAGAGGGCAGGTTATATAATTCACCCCTCCACTTT. Translating it yields CASSQEGRLYNSPLHF.

The chain carries TRBV5-5 and TRBJ2-2, with 9 bases aligning to TRBD1. Trimming cost V 4 bases and J 5 bases; bases outside gene matches: 3. The CDR3 runs to 14 residues. The germline gives CDR1 SGHKS, CDR2 YYEKEE (reference sequence). This chain's CDR3 is CASSQTGGTGELFF. CDR3 bases: TGTGCCAGCAGCCAGACAGGGGGTACCGGGGAGCTGTTTTTT. Full variable domain (outside the CDR3, taken from reference TRBV5-5 and TRBJ2-2): DAGVTQSPTHLIKTRGQQVTLRCSPISGHKSVSWYQQVLGQGPQFIFQYYEKEERGRGNFPDRFSARQFPNYSSELNVNALLLGDSALYLCASSQTGGTGELFFGEGSRLTVL.

The J gene is TRBJ1-1, the V gene TRBV19, with D possibly being TRBD1 (5 bases). This CDR3 has 15 amino acids. The germline CDR1 and CDR2 sequences are LNHDA and SQIVND (reference sequence). Trimming removed 2 bases from V and 1 base from J, with 11 bases in between. DNA for the CDR3: TGTGCCAGTAGTATATTGGGGGGTTGGAACACTGAAGCTTTCTTT. Translation: CASSILGGWNTEAFF.

The chain is built from TRBV2 and TRBJ2-7, with D perhaps TRBD2 (6 bases). The CDR3 runs to 14 residues. V was trimmed by 4 bases and J by 5 bases, leaving 15 bases between them. Per germline, CDR1 SNHLY and CDR2 FYNNEI. The CDR3 protein is CASSVYGTLNEQYF. CDR3 DNA sequence: TGTGCCAGCAGTGTCTATGGGACTCTAAACGAGCAGTACTTC.

The chain combines TRBV5-6 with TRBJ1-3, with D maybe TRBD1 (6 bases). Germline V gives CDR1 SGHDT, CDR2 YYEEEE. The CDR3 has 15 amino acids. Trimming shortened V by 0 bases and J by 3 bases, and 10 bases separated the two germline ends. The chain's CDR3 is CASSLGSRGGNTIYF. The CDR3 DNA is TGTGCCAGCAGCTTGGGAAGCAGGGGTGGAAACACCATATATTTT.

The chain joins TRBV18 to TRBJ2-7, with D unclear. CDR1 and CDR2 (germline): KGHSH, LQKENI. The germline V and J ends were trimmed by 5 bases and 3 bases, with 11 bases remaining between them. This CDR3 region has 13 residues. The DNA for the CDR3 is TGTGCCAGCTCAGGTGGCGGATACTACGAGCAGTACTTC. Residues: CASSGGGYYEQYF.

The chain couples TRBV7-9 to TRBJ2-3; D is possibly TRBD1 (7 bases). Germline V CDR1 and CDR2: SEHNR, FQNEAQ (reference sequence). Trimming pared 2 bases from V and 0 bases from J, leaving 12 bases between. The CDR3 consists of 16 residues. The CDR3 sequence: CASSLQGGDSTDTQYF. As DNA, the CDR3 is TGTGCCAGCAGCTTACAGGGGGGAGATAGCACAGATACGCAGTATTTT.

The rearrangement links TRBV27 to TRBJ1-1; D is undetermined. Germline assignment: CDR1 MNHEY and CDR2 SMNVEV (reference sequence). Trimming stripped 2 bases from V and 0 bases from J, with 7 bases between. This CDR3 comprises 14 residues. For the CDR3, the DNA is TGTGCCAGCAGTTTAGGAGGTGTGAACACTGAAGCTTTCTTT. As protein: CASSLGGVNTEAFF.

The V gene is TRBV28, the J gene TRBJ2-3; 10 bases match TRBD2. V gave up 5 bases and J gave up 1 base; unmatched junction bases: 0. The germline V gene has CDR1 MDHEN and CDR2 SYDVKM. This CDR3 has 14 residues. The CDR3 sequence is CASSGTSGTDTQYF. CDR3 nucleotides: TGTGCCAGCAGTGGGACTAGCGGCACAGATACGCAGTATTTT.

Regarding this clone: Compared with germline, one end of the junction differs, possibly owing to a read error. The chain uses TRBV7-7 and TRBJ2-5; 10 bases are a match to TRBD1. Germline assignment: CDR1 SSHAT and CDR2 FNYEAQ (reference sequence). This CDR3 contains 13 residues. CDR3 amino acids: CASSLGQGRAQYF. In nucleotides, the CDR3 is TGTGCTAGCAGCTTGGGACAGGGGCGGGCCCAGTACTTC.

This clone was detected only a few times. This sequence joins TRBV9 and TRBJ1-5; tentatively, D is TRBD1 (5 bases). V was cut by 1 base and J by 2 bases, with 10 bases left in between. Germline CDR1 is SGDLS and CDR2 is YYNGEE. CDR3 length: 15 amino acids. CDR3: CASSVQGEGNQPQHF. In nucleotides, the CDR3 is TGTGCCAGCAGCGTACAGGGTGAGGGCAATCAGCCCCAGCATTTT.

A few counts support this clone. This sequence joins TRBV7-2 and TRBJ2-2; 10 positions match TRBD1. Unmatched junction bases numbered 8, after V lost 5 bases and J lost 8 bases. Germline-derived CDR1 and CDR2 are SGHTA and FQGNSA. The CDR3 loop spans 15 amino acids. CDR3 bases: TGTGCCAGCAGCCCCTCGACAGGGGGCACGGGGGAGCTGTTTTTT. Translating it yields CASSPSTGGTGELFF.

The chain joins TRBV2 to TRBJ2-3; 8 bases map to TRBD2. Unmatched junction bases numbered 7, after V lost 8 bases and J lost 6 bases. Germline V gives CDR1 SNHLY, CDR2 FYNNEI. This CDR3 is 13 amino acids long. This CDR3 reads CASQRGPRDTQYF. The CDR3 DNA reads TGTGCCAGCCAGCGGGGGCCCCGGGATACGCAGTATTTT.

This chain joins TRBV28 and TRBJ2-7; perhaps TRBD1 as D (6 bases). With 5 bases removed from V and 6 bases from J, the gap between germline ends came to 17 bases. This CDR3 has 14 amino acids. Germline CDR1 MDHEN, CDR2 SYDVKM. The CDR3, as DNA: TGTGCCAGCAGTCCTCAAGATGGGACAAGCGAGCAGTACTTC. Protein product: CASSPQDGTSEQYF.

The V and J genes are TRBV2 and TRBJ2-3; D is ambiguous. Germline V gene lookup returns CDR1 SNHLY and CDR2 FYNNEI. Between the trimmed V and J ends, which lost 1 base and 2 bases, there was a span of 7 bases. The CDR3 runs to 14 residues. DNA for the CDR3: TGTGCCAGCAGTGAAGACAGATACACAGATACGCAGTATTTT. Translating it yields CASSEDRYTDTQYF.

The J gene is TRBJ2-3, the V gene TRBV19; 7 bases align to TRBD1. J was trimmed by 2 bases and V by 2 bases; bases with no gene match: 4. There are 15 residues in the CDR3. Germline CDR1 and CDR2: LNHDA and SQIVND (reference sequence). The chain's CDR3 is CASSIRGQFTDTQYF. The CDR3 nucleotides read TGTGCCAGTAGTATAAGGGGACAGTTCACAGATACGCAGTATTTT.

The V and J genes are TRBV29-1 and TRBJ2-3; 8 bases match TRBD1. Trimming removed 4 bases from V and 4 bases from J; junction bases left unmatched: 4. Germline CDR1 and CDR2: SQVTM and ANQGSEA. The CDR3 spans 13 residues. The CDR3 loop is CSVVAGGPDTQYF. CDR3 coding DNA: TGCAGCGTTGTGGCAGGGGGCCCAGATACGCAGTATTTT.

The genes are TRBV6-6 and TRBJ2-1, with TRBD2 identical over 8 bases. This CDR3 spans 16 amino acids. With V trimmed by 2 bases and J by 8 bases, 11 bases remained unmatched. Germline V gives CDR1 MNHNY, CDR2 SVGAGI (reference sequence). This CDR3 reads CASSYLLRGGRYEQFF. In nucleotides, the CDR3 is TGTGCCAGCAGTTACCTCCTCCGGGGGGGCCGGTATGAGCAGTTCTTC.

The chain uses TRBV6-6 and TRBJ1-4, with D maybe TRBD1 (5 bases). Trimming stripped 2 bases from V and 7 bases from J, with 11 bases between. The CDR3 has 14 residues. CDR1 MNHNY and CDR2 SVGAGI come from the germline V gene (reference sequence). This CDR3 is CASSYGGSSEKLFF. The DNA of the CDR3 is TGTGCCAGCAGTTACGGGGGGAGCAGTGAAAAACTGTTTTTT.

V usage is TRBV7-2 and J usage is TRBJ2-7; the D gene is possibly TRBD2 (5 bases). Germline assignment: CDR1 SGHTA and CDR2 FQGNSA. V dropped 1 base and J dropped 3 bases, with 25 bases sitting between them. The CDR3 has 19 amino acids. DNA of the CDR3: TGTGCCAGCAGCTTAGACCTCTCACGGGTCCGTGACTACGACTACGAGCAGTACTTC. This translates into CASSLDLSRVRDYDYEQYF. The variable domain in full, with the rest retrieved from reference TRBV7-2 and TRBJ2-7, is GAGVSQSPSNKVTEKGKDVELRCDPISGHTALYWYRQSLGQGLEFLIYFQGNSAPDKSGLPSDRFSAERTGGSVSTLTIQRTQQEDSAVYLCASSLDLSRVRDYDYEQYFGPGTRLTVT.

The V call is TRBV18, the J call TRBJ2-7; 11 positions agree with TRBD2. The trim removed 3 bases at V and 0 bases at J, leaving 10 bases unmatched. This CDR3 is built from 18 residues. Germline V gene sequence: CDR1 KGHSH, CDR2 LQKENI. For the CDR3, the DNA is TGTGCCAGCTCACCGGTCCCAGGGACTAGCGGACTCTCCTACGAGCAGTACTTC. This encodes CASSPVPGTSGLSYEQYF.

The rearrangement links TRBV28 to TRBJ1-3; D gene unclear. CDR3 length: 13 amino acids. The V end was cut by 4 bases, the J end by 3 bases, with 7 bases between. The germline CDR1 and CDR2 sequences are MDHEN and SYDVKM. Here the CDR3 DNA reads TGTGCCAGCAGTTCCCCGGTTGGAAACACCATATATTTT. It encodes CASSSPVGNTIYF. The variable domain in full, completed from reference TRBV28 and TRBJ1-3, reads DVKVTQSSRYLVKRTGEKVFLECVQDMDHENMFWYRQDPGLGLRLIYFSYDVKMKEKGDIPEGYSVSREKKERFSLILESASTNQTSMYLCASSSPVGNTIYFGEGSWLTVV.

This clone was observed a few times. The V call is TRBV6-1, the J call TRBJ1-3; a weak D match, TRBD1 (5 bases). Germline loops: CDR1 MNHNS, CDR2 SASEGT. Trimming cost V 1 base and J 1 base, with 14 bases left between them. The CDR3 totals 17 residues. The CDR3 DNA sequence: TGTGCCAGCAGTGAAGAGTTGGGCGGGGGATCTGGAAACACCATATATTTT. Translation: CASSEELGGGSGNTIYF.

This clone has only a few counts. J is TRBJ1-2 and V is TRBV5-1, with TRBD1 matching 8 bases. With V trimmed by 0 bases and J by 4 bases, 2 bases remained unmatched. CDR1 and CDR2 from the germline V gene are SGHRS and YFSETQ. The CDR3 runs to 14 residues. CDR3 amino acids: CASSLDTGGYGYTF. CDR3 sequence (DNA): TGCGCCAGCAGCTTGGATACAGGGGGCTATGGCTACACCTTC.

This clone was picked up one time. The J gene is TRBJ1-1, the V gene TRBV15; D is undetermined. This CDR3 is 14 amino acids long. Germline CDR1 LNHNV, CDR2 YYDKDF (reference sequence). The germline V and J ends were trimmed by 9 bases and 2 bases, with 16 bases remaining between them. The CDR3, as DNA: TGTGCCACTCTGGAGGCCTACGGTAACACTGAAGCTTTCTTT. Translating it yields CATLEAYGNTEAFF.

This clone was found once. The rearrangement joins TRBV7-9 to TRBJ2-3, with TRBD1 matching over 9 bases. The V and J ends lost 6 bases and 1 base, in that order; junction bases with no gene match: 5. This CDR3 has 15 residues. Germline V gene data show CDR1 as SEHNR and CDR2 as FQNEAQ (reference sequence). The CDR3 here is CASSQGDRGTDTQYF. DNA of the CDR3: TGTGCCAGCAGTCAGGGGGACAGGGGCACAGATACGCAGTATTTT.

This sequence joins TRBV4-2 and TRBJ2-2; TRBD2 is a possible D gene (7 bases). V was clipped by 1 base and J by 3 bases, with 12 bases between them. Germline V gene lookup returns CDR1 LGHNA and CDR2 YNFKEQ. The CDR3 spans 16 residues. CDR3 residues: CASSQVVGGHTGELFF. The DNA for the CDR3 is TGTGCCAGCAGCCAAGTTGTCGGGGGGCACACCGGGGAGCTGTTTTTT.

J is TRBJ2-3 and V is TRBV7-2; TRBD1 matches at 8 bases. With 5 bases clipped from V and 4 bases from J, the junction kept 8 bases outside the gene matches. Germline values: CDR1 SGHTA, CDR2 FQGNSA. This CDR3 is built from 15 residues. The CDR3 here is CASSQQGGWADTQYF. The CDR3 DNA reads TGTGCCAGCAGCCAACAGGGGGGTTGGGCAGATACGCAGTATTTT. Full variable domain (outside the CDR3, taken from reference TRBV7-2 and TRBJ2-3): GAGVSQSPSNKVTEKGKDVELRCDPISGHTALYWYRQSLGQGLEFLIYFQGNSAPDKSGLPSDRFSAERTGGSVSTLTIQRTQQEDSAVYLCASSQQGGWADTQYFGPGTRLTVL.